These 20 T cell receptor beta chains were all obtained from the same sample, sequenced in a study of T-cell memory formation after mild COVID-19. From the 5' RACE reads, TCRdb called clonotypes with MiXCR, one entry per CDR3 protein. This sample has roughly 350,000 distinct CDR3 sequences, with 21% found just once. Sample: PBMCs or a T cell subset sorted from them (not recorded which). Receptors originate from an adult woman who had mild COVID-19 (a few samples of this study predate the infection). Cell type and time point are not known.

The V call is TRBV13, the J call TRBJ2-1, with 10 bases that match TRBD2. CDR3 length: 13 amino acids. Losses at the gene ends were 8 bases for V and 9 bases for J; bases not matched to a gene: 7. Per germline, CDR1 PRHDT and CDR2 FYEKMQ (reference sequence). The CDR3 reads CASASGRLGEQFF. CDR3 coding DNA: TGTGCCAGCGCTAGCGGGAGATTGGGTGAGCAGTTCTTC.

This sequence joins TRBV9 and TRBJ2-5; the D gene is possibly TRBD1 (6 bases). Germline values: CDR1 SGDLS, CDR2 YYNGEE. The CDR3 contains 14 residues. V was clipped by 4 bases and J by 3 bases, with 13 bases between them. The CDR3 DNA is TGTGCCAGCAGCTCCAGGACAGCCGAAGAGACCCAGTACTTC. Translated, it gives CASSSRTAEETQYF.

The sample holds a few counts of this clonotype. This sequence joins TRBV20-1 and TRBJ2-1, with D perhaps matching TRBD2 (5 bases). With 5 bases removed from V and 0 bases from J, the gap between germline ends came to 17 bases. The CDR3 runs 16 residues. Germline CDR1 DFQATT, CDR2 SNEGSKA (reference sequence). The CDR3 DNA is TGCAGTGCTGGGAATTTAGCGTGGAGCTCCTACAATGAGCAGTTCTTC. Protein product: CSAGNLAWSSYNEQFF.

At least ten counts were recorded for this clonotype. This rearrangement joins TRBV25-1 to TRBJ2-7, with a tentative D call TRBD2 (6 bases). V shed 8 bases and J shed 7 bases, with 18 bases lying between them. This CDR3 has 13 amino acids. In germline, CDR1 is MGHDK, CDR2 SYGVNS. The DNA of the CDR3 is TGTGCCAGCGCGGGCCGGGACTTCAGGGAGCAGTACTTC. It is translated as CASAGRDFREQYF.

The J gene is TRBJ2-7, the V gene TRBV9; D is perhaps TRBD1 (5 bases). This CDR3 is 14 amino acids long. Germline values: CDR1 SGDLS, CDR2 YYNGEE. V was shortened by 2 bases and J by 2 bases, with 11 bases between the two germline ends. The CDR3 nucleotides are TGTGCCAGCAGCGTGGGGCTCTCGGCCTACGAGCAGTACTTC. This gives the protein CASSVGLSAYEQYF. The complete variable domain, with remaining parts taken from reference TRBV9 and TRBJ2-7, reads DSGVTQTPKHLITATGQRVTLRCSPRSGDLSVYWYQQSLDQGLQFLIQYYNGEERAKGNILERFSAQQFPDLHSELNLSSLELGDSALYFCASSVGLSAYEQYFGPGTRLTVT.

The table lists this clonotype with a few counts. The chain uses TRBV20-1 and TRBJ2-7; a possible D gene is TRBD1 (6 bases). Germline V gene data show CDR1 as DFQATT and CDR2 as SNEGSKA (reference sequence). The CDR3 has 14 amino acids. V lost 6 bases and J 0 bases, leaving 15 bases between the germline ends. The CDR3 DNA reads TGCAGTGCCGAAAGTCCAGGGGACTCCTACGAGCAGTACTTC. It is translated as CSAESPGDSYEQYF.

CDR3 coding DNA: TGTGCCTGGCAGACAGCTCCCAATGAGCAGTTCTTC. Amino acids: CAWQTAPNEQFF. The chain is built from TRBV30 and TRBJ2-1, with TRBD1 as a possible D gene (5 bases). The germline V gene encodes CDR1 GTSNPN and CDR2 SVGIG (reference sequence). This CDR3 is built from 12 residues. Deletions cut 5 bases from V and 6 bases from J, with 11 bases between.

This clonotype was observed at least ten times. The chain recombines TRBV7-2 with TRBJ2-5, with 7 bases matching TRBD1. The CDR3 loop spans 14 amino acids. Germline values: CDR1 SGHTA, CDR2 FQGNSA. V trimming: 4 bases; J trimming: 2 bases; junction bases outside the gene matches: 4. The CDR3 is CASSSWTGQETQYF. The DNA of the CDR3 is TGTGCCAGCAGCTCGTGGACAGGTCAAGAGACCCAGTACTTC. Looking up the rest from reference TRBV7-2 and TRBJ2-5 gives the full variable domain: GAGVSQSPSNKVTEKGKDVELRCDPISGHTALYWYRQSLGQGLEFLIYFQGNSAPDKSGLPSDRFSAERTGGSVSTLTIQRTQQEDSAVYLCASSSWTGQETQYFGPGTRLLVL.

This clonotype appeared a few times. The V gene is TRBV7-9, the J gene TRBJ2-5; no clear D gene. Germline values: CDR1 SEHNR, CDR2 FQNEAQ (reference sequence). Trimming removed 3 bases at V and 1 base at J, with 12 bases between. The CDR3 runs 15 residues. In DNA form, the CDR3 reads TGTGCCAGCAGCTTTGTGAGTGTAGGCCAAGAGACCCAGTACTTC. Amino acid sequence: CASSFVSVGQETQYF.

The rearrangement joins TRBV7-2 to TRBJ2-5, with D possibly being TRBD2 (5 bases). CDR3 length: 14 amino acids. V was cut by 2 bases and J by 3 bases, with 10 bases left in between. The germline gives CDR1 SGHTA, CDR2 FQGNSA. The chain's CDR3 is CASSLSGIKETQYF. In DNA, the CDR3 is TGTGCCAGCAGCTTATCGGGAATCAAAGAGACCCAGTACTTC.

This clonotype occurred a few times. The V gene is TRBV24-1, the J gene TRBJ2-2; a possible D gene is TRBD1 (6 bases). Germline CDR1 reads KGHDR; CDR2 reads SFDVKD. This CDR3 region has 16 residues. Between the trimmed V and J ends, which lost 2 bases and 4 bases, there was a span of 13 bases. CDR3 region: CATSDYQGWTTGELFF. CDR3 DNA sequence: TGTGCCACCAGTGATTACCAGGGGTGGACCACCGGGGAGCTGTTTTTT.

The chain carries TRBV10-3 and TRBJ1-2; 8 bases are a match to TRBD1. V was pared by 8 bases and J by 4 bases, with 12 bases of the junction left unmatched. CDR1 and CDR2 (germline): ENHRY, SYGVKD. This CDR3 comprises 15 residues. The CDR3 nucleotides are TGTGCCATCGGTCCGACAGGGGCGCCCTTCTATGGCTACACCTTC. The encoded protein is CAIGPTGAPFYGYTF.

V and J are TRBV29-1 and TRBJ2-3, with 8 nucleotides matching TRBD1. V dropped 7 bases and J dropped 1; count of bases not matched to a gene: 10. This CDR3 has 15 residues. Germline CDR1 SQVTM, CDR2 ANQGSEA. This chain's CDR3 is CSAGKTGEGTDTQYF. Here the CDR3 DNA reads TGCAGCGCTGGCAAGACAGGGGAGGGCACAGATACGCAGTATTTT.

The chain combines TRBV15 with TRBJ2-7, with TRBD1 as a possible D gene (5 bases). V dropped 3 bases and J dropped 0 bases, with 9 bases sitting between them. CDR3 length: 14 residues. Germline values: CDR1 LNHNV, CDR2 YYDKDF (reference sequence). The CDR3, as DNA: TGTGCCACCAGCAGGACAGAGGTCTCCTACGAGCAGTACTTC. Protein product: CATSRTEVSYEQYF.

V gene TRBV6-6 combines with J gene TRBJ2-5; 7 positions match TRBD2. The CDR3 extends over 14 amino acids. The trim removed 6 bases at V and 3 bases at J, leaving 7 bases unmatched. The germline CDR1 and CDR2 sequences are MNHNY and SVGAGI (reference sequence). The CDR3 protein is CASRIAGLEETQYF. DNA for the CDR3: TGTGCCAGCAGGATAGCGGGCTTAGAAGAGACCCAGTACTTC.

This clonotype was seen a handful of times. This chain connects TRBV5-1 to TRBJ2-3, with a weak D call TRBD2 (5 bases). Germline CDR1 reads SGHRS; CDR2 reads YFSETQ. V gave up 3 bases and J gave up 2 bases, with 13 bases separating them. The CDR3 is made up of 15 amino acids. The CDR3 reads CASSWGSGPTDTQYF. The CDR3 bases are TGCGCCAGCAGCTGGGGAAGCGGACCCACAGATACGCAGTATTTT. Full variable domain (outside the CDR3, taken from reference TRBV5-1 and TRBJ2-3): KAGVTQTPRYLIKTRGQQVTLSCSPISGHRSVSWYQQTPGQGLQFLFEYFSETQRNKGNFPGRFSGRQFSNSRSEMNVSTLELGDSALYLCASSWGSGPTDTQYFGPGTRLTVL.

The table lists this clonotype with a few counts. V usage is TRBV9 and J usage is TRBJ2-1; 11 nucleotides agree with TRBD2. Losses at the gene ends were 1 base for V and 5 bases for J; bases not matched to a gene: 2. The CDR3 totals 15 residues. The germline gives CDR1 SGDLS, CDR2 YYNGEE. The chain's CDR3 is CASSVTSGRNNEQFF. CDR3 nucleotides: TGTGCCAGCAGCGTAACTAGCGGGAGAAACAATGAGCAGTTCTTC.

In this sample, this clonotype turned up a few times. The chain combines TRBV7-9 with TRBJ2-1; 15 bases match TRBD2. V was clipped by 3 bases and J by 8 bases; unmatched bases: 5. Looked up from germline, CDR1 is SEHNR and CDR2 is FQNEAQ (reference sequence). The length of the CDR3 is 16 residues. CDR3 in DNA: TGTGCCAGCAGCTTTGGACTAGCGGGAGGGCCTGATGAGCAGTTCTTC. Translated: CASSFGLAGGPDEQFF.

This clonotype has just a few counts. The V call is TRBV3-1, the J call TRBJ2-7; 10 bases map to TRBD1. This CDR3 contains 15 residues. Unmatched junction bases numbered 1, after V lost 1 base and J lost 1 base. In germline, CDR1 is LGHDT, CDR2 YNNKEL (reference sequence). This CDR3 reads CASSQGGQGSYEQYF. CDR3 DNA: TGTGCCAGCAGCCAAGGGGGACAGGGGTCCTACGAGCAGTACTTC.

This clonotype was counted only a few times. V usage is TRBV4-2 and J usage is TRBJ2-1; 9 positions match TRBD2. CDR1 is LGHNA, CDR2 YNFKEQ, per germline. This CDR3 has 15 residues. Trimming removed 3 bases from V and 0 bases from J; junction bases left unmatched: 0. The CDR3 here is CASSHSGSSYNEQFF. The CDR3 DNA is TGTGCCAGCAGCCATAGCGGGAGCTCCTACAATGAGCAGTTCTTC.